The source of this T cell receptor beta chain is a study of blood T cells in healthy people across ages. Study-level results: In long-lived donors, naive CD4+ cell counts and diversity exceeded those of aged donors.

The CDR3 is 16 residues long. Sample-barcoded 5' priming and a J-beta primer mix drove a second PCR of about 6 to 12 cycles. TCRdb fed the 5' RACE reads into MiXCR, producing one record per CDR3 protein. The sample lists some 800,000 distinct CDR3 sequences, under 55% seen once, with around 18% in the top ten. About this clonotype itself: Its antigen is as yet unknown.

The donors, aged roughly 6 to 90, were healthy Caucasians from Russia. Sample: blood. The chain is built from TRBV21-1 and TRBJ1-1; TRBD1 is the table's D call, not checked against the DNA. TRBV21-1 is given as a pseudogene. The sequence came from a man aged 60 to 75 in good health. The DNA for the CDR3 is TGTGCCAGCAACCAAAACCGGGTCACACGAGACACTGAAGCTTTCTTT. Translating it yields CASNQNRVTRDTEAFF.